This TCR beta chain was recovered during a study of response to subunit inactivated influenza vaccine. TCRdb reanalysed the RT-PCR reads using MiXCR and keeps one entry per CDR3 protein. The repertoire consists of 200,000 to 300,000 distinct CDR3 sequences, with 9.5% to 15% occurring once and the leading ten covering more than 7%. Trimming took 6 bases from V and 3 from J, leaving 21 bases between them. The length of the CDR3 is 16 residues. From germline, CDR1 is LGHDT and CDR2 YNNKEL (reference sequence). The table lists this clonotype with many counts. This clonotype originated in a man aged 45-60 years who received an inactivated influenza vaccine. The chain has TRBV3-1 and TRBJ2-7; the D call may be TRBD1 or TRBD2 (7 bases each). Here the sequenced sample was non-naive T cells sorted from PBMCs, taken 14 to 15 days before vaccination. The CDR3 here is CASSRTQGGNLYEQYF. In nucleotides, the CDR3 is TGTGCCAGCAGTCGAACGCAGGGGGGGAACCTCTACGAGCAGTACTTC.